This TCR beta chain derives from a study of T-cell reconstitution after alpha-beta-depleted transplantation in children. Trimming pared 11 bases from V and 4 bases from J, leaving 30 bases between. The germline V gene has CDR1 SNHLY and CDR2 FYNNEI. The CDR3 has 17 residues. To note about this clonotype: Antigen specificity is unknown.

Library preparation (for TCRbeta) was performed with unique molecular identifiers. TCRdb analysed the PCR reads with MiXCR anew, one entry per CDR3 protein. The sample holds some 350,000 distinct CDR3 sequences, roughly 17% seen once. Findings and caveats of the study: Some patients owed their high day-60 TCRbeta diversity to surviving recipient T cells and thymic progenitors. Approximately two months post-transplant, alpha-beta T cells reportedly originated from several hundred expanded graft clones. Once a year had passed after transplant, T-cell counts and diversity came mostly from newly produced T cells.

The source material was PBMCs, mostly from graft donor cells, sampled 360 days after TCRalphabeta/CD19-depleted stem cell transplant. The chain uses TRBV2 and TRBJ2-7, with no clear D. The origin of this receptor is a male patient aged 2-15 years who had a stem cell transplant for acute lymphoblastic leukemia, so the T cells may come from the graft donor. The CDR3 sequence: CAFSFRVGRGPPYEQYF. CDR3 bases: TGTGCCTTCAGTTTTCGGGTCGGGCGAGGTCCCCCTTACGAGCAGTACTTC. Full variable domain (rest looked up from reference TRBV2 and TRBJ2-7): EPEVTQTPSHQVTQMGQEVILRCVPISNHLYFYWYRQILGQKVEFLVSFYNNEISEKSEIFDDQFSVERPDGSNFTLKIRSTKLEDSAMYFCAFSFRVGRGPPYEQYFGPGTRLTVT.